This T cell receptor (beta chain) is drawn from a study of blood T cell repertoires in COVID-19 (dated by TCRdb to 2020 to 2021). Context from the whole study: Collaborator samples came from the United States, Italy and Spain and covered acute and convalescent phases of COVID-19. The material from the prospective study consisted of cDNA or gDNA derived from T cells, B-cell-depleted T cells, or PBMCs. The dataset comprised deeply sampled blood TCRbeta repertoires from subjects exposed to, actively infected with, or recovered from COVID-19. The repertoires were released in a freely available public database intended as a resource for research on the immune response to SARS-CoV-2. The samples were drawn from the first 160 participants of the ongoing ImmuneRACE study and from some 1,300 subjects provided by 6 global collaborators. A de-identified subject ID, COVID-19 status, age in years and sex were almost always included in the sample metadata. Where available, HLA class I and class II types were obtained from metadata supplied by the sample provider rather than from assay-based typing.

The immunoSEQ Assay, a bias-controlled multiplex PCR, was used to amplify TCRbeta CDR3 regions from genomic DNA. The original pipeline was this. The number of nucleated cells in each sample was estimated from the amplification of reference gene primers within the assay. To quantify the absolute abundance of each unique TCRbeta CDR3 rearrangement, sequence reads were collapsed and filtered. Productive Simpson clonality was computed per sample as the square root of Simpson's diversity index over productive rearrangements. TCRdb took this table from immuneACCESS and kept in-frame rearrangements with V and J called. Such tables lack part of the clones; where checked against another copy, unresolved V genes explain under half of the gap, and the rest is unexplained. The D gene and trimming were derived from the DNA, and the V and J assignments and clone size from that table. This sample comprises some 300,000 clones, 85% to 90% of them detected only once. The top ten clonotypes cover 1.3% of the sample.

For this clone: Its antigen target is currently unknown. No base quality values were provided; no much bigger clone lies one nucleotide off.

For CDR1 and CDR2, the germline V gene lists MGHRA and YSYEKL. Compared with germline, V lacks 4 bases and J lacks 2 bases; bases without a gene match: 8. Including the terminal cysteine and phenylalanine, the CDR3 comprises 18 residues. Only CDR3 DNA is held: 54 bases, read in frame from base 1. Whole blood was collected in K2EDTA tubes by collaborating institutions according to the institutions' own protocols. For TCRbeta analysis, collaborators shipped samples in one of three forms: frozen whole blood, isolated PBMCs, or DNA extracted from either of those sample types. Study-wide conclusions, independent of this receptor: The amount of clinical and demographic metadata varied by source and participant and was provided uncurated.

The sequencing sample was made of peripheral blood. This receptor was taken from a man in his sixties or seventies with acute or convalescent COVID-19. The receptor chain draws on TRBV4-1 and TRBJ2-6; 10 junctional bases match TRBD1. The DNA sequence is given as TGCGCCAGCAGCCGAATCAGGACAGGGGGAACTGGGGCCAACGTCCTGACTTTC. This is translated as CASSRIRTGGTGANVLTF.